The 7 T cell receptor beta chains given below trace back to one sample, sequenced in a study of T cell changes during pregnancy in multiple sclerosis. Assay used: immunoSEQ multiplex PCR; TCRdb lists only in-frame clones, some missing. This sample has under 80,000 clones; roughly 90% occur once, and the top ten carry roughly 3.9%. This specimen was peripheral blood, taken after pregnancy. These receptors all stem from a female donor in good health, enrolled as a control in a pregnancy study.

The chain employs TRBV5-1 and TRBJ2-2; 9 bases fit TRBD1. Germline CDR1 reads SGHRS; CDR2 reads YFSETQ. J lost 6 bases, V lost 3 bases, and 6 bases had no gene match. The CDR3 loop spans 15 amino acids. Written as DNA, the CDR3 is TGCGCCAGCAGCTCCCTCGACAGGGGGGCCGGGGAGCTGTTTTTT. It codes for CASSSLDRGAGELFF.

This chain uses TRBV19 with TRBJ2-1; 8 nucleotides line up with TRBD2. V gave up 3 bases and J gave up 1 base; unmatched junction bases: 8. The CDR3 contains 17 residues. Germline V CDR1 and CDR2: LNHDA, SQIVND (reference sequence). The chain's CDR3 is CASSIPLQRGSYNEQFF. The CDR3, as DNA: TGTGCCAGTAGTATCCCTCTACAGCGGGGGTCCTACAATGAGCAGTTCTTC.

This chain uses TRBV28 with TRBJ2-6, with 8 bases aligning to TRBD2. The CDR3 contains 15 residues. CDR1 and CDR2 (germline): MDHEN, SYDVKM. The junction had 10 bases not matched to a gene; V was cut back by 6 bases and J by 9 bases. The CDR3 protein is CASSPKDREGNVLTF. The DNA of the CDR3 is TGTGCCAGCAGCCCTAAGGACCGGGAGGGCAACGTCCTGACTTTC.

The chain recombines TRBV4-1 with TRBJ2-2, with D tentatively TRBD2 (5 bases). The CDR3 contains 15 residues. The germline V and J ends were trimmed by 0 bases and 5 bases, with 10 bases remaining between them. Germline V gene sequence: CDR1 MGHRA, CDR2 YSYEKL. The CDR3 protein is CASSQDRWRTGELFF. The DNA of the CDR3 is TGCGCCAGCAGCCAAGATCGGTGGAGGACCGGGGAGCTGTTTTTT.

The chain couples TRBV5-1 to TRBJ1-2, with no clear D. Germline CDR1 and CDR2: SGHRS and YFSETQ. CDR3 length: 15 amino acids. The ends were cut back, 0 bases at V and 8 bases at J, with 17 bases in the middle. DNA for the CDR3: TGCGCCAGCAGCTTGGATCTCCAGATCTTGAGGGGCTACACCTTC. Translating gives CASSLDLQILRGYTF.

This clone was picked up a small number of times. J is TRBJ1-6 and V is TRBV11-2; D not certain. Germline values: CDR1 SGHAT, CDR2 FQNNGV. CDR3 length equals 15 residues. V dropped 1 base and J dropped 4 bases, with 8 bases sitting between them. The chain's CDR3 is CASSLGQTYNSPLHF. CDR3 nucleotides: TGTGCCAGCAGCTTAGGGCAGACATATAATTCACCCCTCCACTTT.

The chain joins TRBV7-8 to TRBJ2-1; TRBD1 aligns across 11 bases. J lost 7 bases, V lost 1 base, and 6 bases had no gene match. The CDR3 totals 16 residues. Germline assignment: CDR1 SGHVS and CDR2 FQNEAQ. CDR3 amino acids: CASSLGWTGGMNEQFF. The CDR3 nucleotides read TGTGCCAGCAGCTTAGGTTGGACAGGGGGCATGAATGAGCAGTTCTTC. Full variable domain (missing parts from reference TRBV7-8 and TRBJ2-1): GAGVSQSPRYKVAKRGQDVALRCDPISGHVSLFWYQQALGQGPEFLTYFQNEAQLDKSGLPSDRFFAERPEGSVSTLKIQRTQQEDSAVYLCASSLGWTGGMNEQFFGPGTRLTVL.